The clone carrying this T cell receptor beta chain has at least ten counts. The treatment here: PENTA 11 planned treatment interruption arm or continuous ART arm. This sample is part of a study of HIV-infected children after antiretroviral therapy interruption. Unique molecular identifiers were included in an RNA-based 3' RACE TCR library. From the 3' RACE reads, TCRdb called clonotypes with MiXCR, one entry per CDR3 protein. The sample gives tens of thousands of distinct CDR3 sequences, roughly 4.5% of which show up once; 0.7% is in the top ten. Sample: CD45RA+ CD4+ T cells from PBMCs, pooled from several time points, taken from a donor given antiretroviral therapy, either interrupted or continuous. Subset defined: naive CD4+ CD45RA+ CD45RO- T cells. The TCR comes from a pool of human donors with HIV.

CDR3: CASSALPAGASSYEQYF. CDR3 nucleotides: TGTGCCAGCAGCGCCCTCCCAGCGGGGGCCTCGTCCTACGAGCAGTACTTC. The gene calls are TRBV6-1 and TRBJ2-7, with TRBD2 matching 8 bases. The CDR3 consists of 17 residues. The germline V gene encodes CDR1 MNHNS and CDR2 SASEGT. Germline trimming cut 6 bases from V and 1 base from J; bases unmatched to any gene: 14.